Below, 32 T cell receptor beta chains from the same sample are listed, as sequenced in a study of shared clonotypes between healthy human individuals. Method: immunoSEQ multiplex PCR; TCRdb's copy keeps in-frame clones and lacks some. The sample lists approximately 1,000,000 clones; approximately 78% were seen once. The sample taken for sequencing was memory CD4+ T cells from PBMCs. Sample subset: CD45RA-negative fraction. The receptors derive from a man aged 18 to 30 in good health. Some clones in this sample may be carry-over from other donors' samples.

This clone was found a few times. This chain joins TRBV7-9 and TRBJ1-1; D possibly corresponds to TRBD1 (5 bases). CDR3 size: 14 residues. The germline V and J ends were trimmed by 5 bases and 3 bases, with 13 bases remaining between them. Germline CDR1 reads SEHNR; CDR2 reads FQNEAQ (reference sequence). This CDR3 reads CASSLRAADTEAFF. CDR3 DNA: TGTGCCAGCAGCCTCAGGGCTGCGGACACTGAAGCTTTCTTT.

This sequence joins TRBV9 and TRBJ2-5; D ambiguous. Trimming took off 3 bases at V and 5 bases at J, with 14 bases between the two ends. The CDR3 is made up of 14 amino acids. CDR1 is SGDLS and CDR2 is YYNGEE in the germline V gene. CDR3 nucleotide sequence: TGTGCCAGCAGCGAGGACGTTCAGATGGAGACCCAGTACTTC. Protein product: CASSEDVQMETQYF.

The CDR3 DNA reads as TGTGCCTGGGGGACAGGAGGTATTCAGCCCCAGCATTTT. Translated, it gives CAWGTGGIQPQHF. The V call is TRBV30, the J call TRBJ1-5; TRBD1 matches at 8 bases. V was clipped by 5 bases and J by 6 bases; unmatched bases: 6. This CDR3 has 13 residues. The germline gives CDR1 GTSNPN, CDR2 SVGIG (reference sequence).

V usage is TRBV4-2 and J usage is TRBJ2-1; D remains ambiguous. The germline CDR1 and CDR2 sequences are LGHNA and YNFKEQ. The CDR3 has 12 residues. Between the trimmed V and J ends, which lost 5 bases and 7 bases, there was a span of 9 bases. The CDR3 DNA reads TGTGCCAGCAGCTCCTCCGGGAATGAGCAGTTCTTC. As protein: CASSSSGNEQFF.

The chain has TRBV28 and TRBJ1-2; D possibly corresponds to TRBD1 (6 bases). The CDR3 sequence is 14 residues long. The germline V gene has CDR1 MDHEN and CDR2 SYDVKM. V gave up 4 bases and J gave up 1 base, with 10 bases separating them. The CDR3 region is CASSSGGSNYGYTF. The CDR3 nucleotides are TGTGCCAGCAGTTCGGGGGGCAGTAACTATGGCTACACCTTC.

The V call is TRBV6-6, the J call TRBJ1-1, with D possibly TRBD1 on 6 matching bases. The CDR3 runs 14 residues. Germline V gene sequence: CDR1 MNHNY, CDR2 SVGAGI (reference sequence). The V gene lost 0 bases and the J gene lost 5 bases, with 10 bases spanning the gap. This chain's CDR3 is CASSYSRGGTEAFF. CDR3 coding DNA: TGTGCCAGCAGTTACTCTAGGGGGGGAACTGAAGCTTTCTTT.

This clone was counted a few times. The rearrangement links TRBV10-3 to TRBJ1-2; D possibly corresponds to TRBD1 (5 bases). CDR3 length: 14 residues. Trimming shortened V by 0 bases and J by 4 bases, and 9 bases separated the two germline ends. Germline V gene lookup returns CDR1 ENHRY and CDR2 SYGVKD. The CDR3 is CAISESGDGYGYTF. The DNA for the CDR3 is TGTGCCATCAGTGAGTCAGGGGATGGCTATGGCTACACCTTC.

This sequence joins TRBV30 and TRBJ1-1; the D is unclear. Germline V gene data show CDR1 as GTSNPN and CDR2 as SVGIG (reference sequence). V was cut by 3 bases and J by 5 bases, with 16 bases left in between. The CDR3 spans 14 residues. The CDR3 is CAWSRWTLGTEAFF. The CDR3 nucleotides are TGTGCCTGGAGCCGGTGGACCTTGGGTACTGAAGCTTTCTTT.

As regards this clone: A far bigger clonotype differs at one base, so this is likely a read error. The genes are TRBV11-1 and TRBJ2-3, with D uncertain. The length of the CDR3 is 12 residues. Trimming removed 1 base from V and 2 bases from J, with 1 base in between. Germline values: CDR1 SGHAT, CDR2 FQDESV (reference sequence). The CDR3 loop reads CASSLDTDTQYF. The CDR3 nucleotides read TGTGCCAGCAGCTTAGACACAGATACGCAGTATTTT.

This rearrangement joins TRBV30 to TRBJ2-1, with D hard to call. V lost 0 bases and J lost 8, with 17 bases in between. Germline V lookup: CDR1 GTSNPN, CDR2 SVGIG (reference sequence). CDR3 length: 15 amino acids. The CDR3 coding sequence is TGTGCCTGGAGTGTAAAAGTCCTATTGCGACATGAGCAGTTCTTC. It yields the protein CAWSVKVLLRHEQFF.

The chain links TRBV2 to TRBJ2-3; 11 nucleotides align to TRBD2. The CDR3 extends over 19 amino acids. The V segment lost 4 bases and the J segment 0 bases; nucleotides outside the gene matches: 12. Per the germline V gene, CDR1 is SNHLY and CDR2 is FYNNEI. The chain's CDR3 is CASSVGLAALRTSTDTQYF. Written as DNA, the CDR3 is TGTGCCAGCAGTGTGGGACTAGCGGCCTTACGAACTAGCACAGATACGCAGTATTTT.

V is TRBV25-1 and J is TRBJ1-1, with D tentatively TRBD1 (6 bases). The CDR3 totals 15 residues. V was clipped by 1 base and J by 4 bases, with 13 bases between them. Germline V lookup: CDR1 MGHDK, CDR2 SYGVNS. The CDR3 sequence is CASSELSGVLTEAFF. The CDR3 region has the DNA TGTGCCAGCAGTGAATTATCAGGGGTTCTCACTGAAGCTTTCTTT.

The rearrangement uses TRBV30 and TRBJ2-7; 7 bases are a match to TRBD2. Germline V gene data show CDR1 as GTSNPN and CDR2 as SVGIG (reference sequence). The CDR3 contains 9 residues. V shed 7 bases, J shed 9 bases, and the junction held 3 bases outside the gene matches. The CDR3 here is CASLAGQYF. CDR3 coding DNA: TGTGCCTCTTTAGCGGGGCAGTACTTC.

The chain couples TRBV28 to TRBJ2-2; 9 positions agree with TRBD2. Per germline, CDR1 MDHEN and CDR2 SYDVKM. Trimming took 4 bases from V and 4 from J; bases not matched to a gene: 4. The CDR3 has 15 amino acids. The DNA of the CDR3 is TGTGCCAGCAGTTACAGACTAGCGGCCACCGGGGAGCTGTTTTTT. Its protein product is CASSYRLAATGELFF.

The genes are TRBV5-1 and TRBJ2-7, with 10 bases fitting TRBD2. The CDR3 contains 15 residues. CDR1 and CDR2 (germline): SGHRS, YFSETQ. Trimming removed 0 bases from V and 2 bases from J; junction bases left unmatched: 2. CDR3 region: CASSLEGLAAYEQYF. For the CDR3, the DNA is TGCGCCAGCAGCTTGGAAGGACTAGCGGCCTACGAGCAGTACTTC.

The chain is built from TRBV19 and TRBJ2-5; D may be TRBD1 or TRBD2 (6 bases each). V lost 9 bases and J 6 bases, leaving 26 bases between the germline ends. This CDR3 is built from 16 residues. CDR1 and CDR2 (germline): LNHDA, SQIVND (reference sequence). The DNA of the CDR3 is TGTGCCAGCCCGATACTCAAGGGGGGTTTAGAACAGACCCAGTACTTC. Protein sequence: CASPILKGGLEQTQYF.

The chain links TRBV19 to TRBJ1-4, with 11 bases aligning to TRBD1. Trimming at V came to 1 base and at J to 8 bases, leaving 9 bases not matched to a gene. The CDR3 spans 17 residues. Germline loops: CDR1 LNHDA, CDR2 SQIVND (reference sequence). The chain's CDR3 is CASSIAPWTGGEEKLFF. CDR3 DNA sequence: TGTGCCAGTAGTATAGCCCCTTGGACAGGGGGCGAGGAAAAACTGTTTTTT.

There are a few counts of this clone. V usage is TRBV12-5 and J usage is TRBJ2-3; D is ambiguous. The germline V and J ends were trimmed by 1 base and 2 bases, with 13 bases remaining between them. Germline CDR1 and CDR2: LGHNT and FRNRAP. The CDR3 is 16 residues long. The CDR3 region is CASGLGLTASTDTQYF. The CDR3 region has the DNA TGTGCTAGTGGTTTGGGACTCACCGCCTCCACAGATACGCAGTATTTT.

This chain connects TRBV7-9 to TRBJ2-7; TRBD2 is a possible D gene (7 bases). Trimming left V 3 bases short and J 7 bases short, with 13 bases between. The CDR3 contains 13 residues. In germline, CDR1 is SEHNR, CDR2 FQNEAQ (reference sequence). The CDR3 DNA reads TGTGCCAGCAGCTTGGGGGGGGCCCCGGAGCAGTACTTC. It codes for CASSLGGAPEQYF.

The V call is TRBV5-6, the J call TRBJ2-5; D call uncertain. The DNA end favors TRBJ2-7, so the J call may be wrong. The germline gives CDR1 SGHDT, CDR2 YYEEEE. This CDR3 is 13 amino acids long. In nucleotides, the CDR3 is TGTGCCAGCAGCTTGGACAGAAGCTACGAGCAGTACTTC. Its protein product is CASSLDRSYEQYF.

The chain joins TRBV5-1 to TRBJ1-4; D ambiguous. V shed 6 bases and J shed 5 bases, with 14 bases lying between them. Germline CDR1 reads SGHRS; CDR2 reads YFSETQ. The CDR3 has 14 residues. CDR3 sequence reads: CASTLDGRNEKLFF. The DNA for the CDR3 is TGCGCCAGCACCCTGGACGGCCGAAATGAAAAACTGTTTTTT.

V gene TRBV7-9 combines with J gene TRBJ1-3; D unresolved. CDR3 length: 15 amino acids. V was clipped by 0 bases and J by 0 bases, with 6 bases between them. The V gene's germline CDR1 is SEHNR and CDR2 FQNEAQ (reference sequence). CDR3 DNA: TGTGCCAGCAGCTTAGCACAGTTCTCTGGAAACACCATATATTTT. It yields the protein CASSLAQFSGNTIYF.

This chain's CDR3 is CASSLRGLDTEAFF. CDR3 in DNA: TGTGCCAGCAGCTTAAGAGGGCTTGACACTGAAGCTTTCTTT. The V and J genes are TRBV7-2 and TRBJ1-1; D call uncertain. The CDR3 runs to 14 residues. Germline assignment: CDR1 SGHTA and CDR2 FQGNSA. Trimming shortened V by 2 bases and J by 3 bases, and 10 bases separated the two germline ends.

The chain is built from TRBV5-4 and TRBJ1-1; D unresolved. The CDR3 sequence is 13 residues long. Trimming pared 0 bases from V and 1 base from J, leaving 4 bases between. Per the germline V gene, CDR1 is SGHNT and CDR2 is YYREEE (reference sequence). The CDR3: CASSLDSNTEAFF. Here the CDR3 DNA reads TGTGCCAGCAGCTTGGACTCGAACACTGAAGCTTTCTTT.

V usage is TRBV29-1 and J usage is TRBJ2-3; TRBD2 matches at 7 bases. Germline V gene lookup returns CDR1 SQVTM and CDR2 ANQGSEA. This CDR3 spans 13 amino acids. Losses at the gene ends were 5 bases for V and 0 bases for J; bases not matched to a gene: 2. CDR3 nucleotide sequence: TGCAGCGTTCTAGCGGCTAGCACAGATACGCAGTATTTT. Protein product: CSVLAASTDTQYF.

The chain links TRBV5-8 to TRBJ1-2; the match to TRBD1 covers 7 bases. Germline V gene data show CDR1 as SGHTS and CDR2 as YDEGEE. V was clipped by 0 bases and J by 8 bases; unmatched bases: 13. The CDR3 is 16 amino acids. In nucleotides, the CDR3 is TGTGCCAGCAGCTTGGAACAGGGGAGTCTCCCCCACGGCTACACCTTC. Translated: CASSLEQGSLPHGYTF.

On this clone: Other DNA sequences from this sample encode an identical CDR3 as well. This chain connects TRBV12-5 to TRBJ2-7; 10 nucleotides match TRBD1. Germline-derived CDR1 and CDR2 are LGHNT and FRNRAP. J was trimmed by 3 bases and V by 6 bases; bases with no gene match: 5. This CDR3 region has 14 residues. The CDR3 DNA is TGTGCTAGTGGCCCGGGACAGGGGAGCTACGAGCAGTACTTC. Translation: CASGPGQGSYEQYF.

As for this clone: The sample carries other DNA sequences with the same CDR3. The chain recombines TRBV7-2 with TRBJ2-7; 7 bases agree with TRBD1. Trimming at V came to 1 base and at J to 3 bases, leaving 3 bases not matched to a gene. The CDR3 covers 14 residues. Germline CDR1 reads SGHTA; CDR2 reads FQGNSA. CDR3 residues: CASSLGAGGYEQYF. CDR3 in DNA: TGTGCCAGCAGCTTAGGCGCAGGGGGCTACGAGCAGTACTTC.

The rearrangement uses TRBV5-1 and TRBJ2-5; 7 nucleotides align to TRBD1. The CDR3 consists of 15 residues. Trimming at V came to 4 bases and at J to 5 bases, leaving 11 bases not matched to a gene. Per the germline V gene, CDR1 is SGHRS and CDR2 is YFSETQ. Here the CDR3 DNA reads TGCGCCAGCAGCAAAGGGACAGCGCTTGGGGAGACCCAGTACTTC. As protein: CASSKGTALGETQYF.

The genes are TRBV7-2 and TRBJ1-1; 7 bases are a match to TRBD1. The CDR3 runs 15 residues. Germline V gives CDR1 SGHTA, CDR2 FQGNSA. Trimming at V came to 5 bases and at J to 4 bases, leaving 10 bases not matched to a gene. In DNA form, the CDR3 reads TGTGCCAGCAGCAACCTGCAGGGGGTGGGCACTGAAGCTTTCTTT. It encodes CASSNLQGVGTEAFF.

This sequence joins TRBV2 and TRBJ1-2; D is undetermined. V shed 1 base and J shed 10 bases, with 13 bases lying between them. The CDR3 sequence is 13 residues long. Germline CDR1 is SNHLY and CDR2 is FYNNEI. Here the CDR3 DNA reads TGTGCCAGCAGTGAAGGGATGAAACCCGTCTACACCTTC. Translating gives CASSEGMKPVYTF.

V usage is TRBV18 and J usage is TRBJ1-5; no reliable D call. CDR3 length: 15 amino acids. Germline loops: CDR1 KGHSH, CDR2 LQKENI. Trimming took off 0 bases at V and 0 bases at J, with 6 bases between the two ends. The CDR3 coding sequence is TGTGCCAGCTCACCACCGGTAGCTAGCAATCAGCCCCAGCATTTT. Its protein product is CASSPPVASNQPQHF.